The subject of this entry is one TCR beta chain. What it binds is not known. The data originate from a study of T-cell reconstitution after alpha-beta-depleted transplantation in children. Study outcomes and limitations: One year post-transplant, T-cell counts and diversity were largely derived from T cells produced anew. Alpha-beta T cells present about two months after transplant were reported to originate from several hundred expanded graft clones.

Germline V CDR1 and CDR2: MDHEN, SYDVKM. With V trimmed by 3 bases and J by 7 bases, 9 bases remained unmatched. The CDR3 contains 16 residues. For TCRbeta, the library was prepared with unique molecular identifiers. TCRdb independently ran MiXCR on the PCR reads; one entry per CDR3 protein. The sample contains hundreds of thousands of distinct CDR3 sequences, roughly 13% of which appear only once. The chain employs TRBV28 and TRBJ1-6; 7 nucleotides agree with TRBD1. This TCR was sampled from a male patient under 18 who had a stem cell transplant for acute myeloid leukemia, so the T cells may come from the graft donor. Specimen: PBMCs, mostly from graft donor cells, collected 360 days after TCRalphabeta/CD19-depleted stem cell transplant. Here the CDR3 DNA reads TGTGCCAGCAGTTTTTCCCCGACAGGGACAAATTCACCCCTCCACTTT. This sequence encodes CASSFSPTGTNSPLHF.